Following are 22 T cell receptor beta chains from one sample sequenced in a study of T cell repertoires in cytomegalovirus infection. Their target antigens are unknown. TCRdb reprocessed the reads via MiXCR and lists one record per CDR3 protein. The sample records approximately 600,000 distinct CDR3 sequences, 40% being singletons. The source material was cultured PBMCs, sampled from culture after CMV antigen stimulation. These TCRs come from a human donor in good health (CMV status not recorded). Some clones in this sample may be carry-over from other donors' samples.

The J gene is TRBJ2-1, the V gene TRBV12-3 or TRBV12-4; the match to TRBD2 covers 7 bases. V was clipped by 3 bases and J by 7 bases; unmatched bases: 6. This CDR3 spans 14 amino acids. CDR3 loop: CASSFGGSRNEQFF. The CDR3 region has the DNA TGTGCCAGCAGTTTTGGCGGGAGTAGGAATGAGCAGTTCTTC.

The genes are TRBV24-1 and TRBJ2-2; 9 nucleotides align to TRBD1. The CDR3 spans 17 residues. Trimming removed 5 bases from V and 1 base from J; junction bases left unmatched: 7. Germline values: CDR1 KGHDR, CDR2 SFDVKD. The CDR3 loop is CATSGTTGQGNTGELFF. DNA of the CDR3: TGTGCCACCAGTGGAACCACGGGACAGGGGAACACCGGGGAGCTGTTTTTT.

This clonotype appeared a few times. The CDR3 sequence: CASRTLGTPQAYEQYF. The CDR3 nucleotides are TGTGCCAGCAGGACACTCGGGACTCCCCAAGCCTACGAGCAGTACTTC. This rearrangement joins TRBV25-1 to TRBJ2-7; tentatively, D is TRBD2 (6 bases). The V end was cut by 6 bases, the J end by 2 bases, with 20 bases between. The germline V gene encodes CDR1 MGHDK and CDR2 SYGVNS. This CDR3 has 16 amino acids.

This sequence joins TRBV6-5 and TRBJ1-1; TRBD1 agrees at 9 bases. The CDR3 length is 18 residues. Germline V gene lookup returns CDR1 MNHEY and CDR2 SVGAGI. V shed 2 bases and J 11 bases; nucleotides not matched to a gene: 21. The CDR3 DNA sequence: TGTGCCAGCAGTTACCCCCGGGACAGGGACGATGTTCTAAACGGGGCTTTCTTT. Its translation is CASSYPRDRDDVLNGAFF.

CDR3 sequence: CASSQRPTRYEQYF. CDR3 nucleotide sequence: TGTGCCAGCAGCCAACGGCCTACCAGGTACGAGCAGTACTTC. The J gene is TRBJ2-7, the V gene TRBV3-1; no reliable D call. Deletions cut 2 bases from V and 4 bases from J, with 12 bases between. The CDR3 contains 14 residues. Per the germline V gene, CDR1 is LGHDT and CDR2 is YNNKEL (reference sequence).

The CDR3 loop is CASSDLGNTEAFF. The CDR3 DNA reads TGTGCCAGCAGTGACCTGGGCAACACTGAAGCTTTCTTT. V usage is TRBV6-1 and J usage is TRBJ1-1, with no clear D. The V and J ends lost 3 bases and 2 bases respectively, with 7 bases between them. This CDR3 has 13 residues. Germline CDR1 and CDR2: MNHNS and SASEGT.

This clonotype was seen at least ten times. The V call is TRBV7-8, the J call TRBJ2-2; possibly TRBD2 for D (6 bases). Germline assignment: CDR1 SGHVS and CDR2 FQNEAQ. The CDR3 is made up of 16 amino acids. The germline V and J ends were trimmed by 2 bases and 1 base, with 11 bases remaining between them. The CDR3 region has the DNA TGTGCCAGCAGCTTAAAGCGGGTGATGAACACCGGGGAGCTGTTTTTT. Protein sequence: CASSLKRVMNTGELFF.

The chain carries TRBV7-6 and TRBJ2-1, with D unclear. Trimming removed 0 bases at V and 2 bases at J, with 8 bases between. This CDR3 region has 15 residues. CDR1 and CDR2 (germline): SGHVS, FNYEAQ. This CDR3 reads CASSLATEAYNEQFF. The CDR3 coding sequence is TGTGCCAGCAGCTTAGCTACCGAAGCCTACAATGAGCAGTTCTTC.

This clonotype was counted only a few times. The chain's CDR3 is CASSARRRNTEAFF. CDR3 in DNA: TGTGCCAGCAGCGCCCGACGGAGGAACACTGAAGCTTTCTTT. This chain links TRBV11-2 with TRBJ1-1; D is uncertain. Germline lookup yields CDR1 SGHAT and CDR2 FQNNGV. The V end lost 5 bases, the J end lost 1 base, and 11 bases lay between the germline ends. CDR3 size: 14 residues. The entire variable domain, with the rest obtained from reference TRBV11-2 and TRBJ1-1, is as follows: EAGVAQSPRYKIIEKRQSVAFWCNPISGHATLYWYQQILGQGPKLLIQFQNNGVVDDSQLPKDRFSAERLKGVDSTLKIQPAKLEDSAVYLCASSARRRNTEAFFGQGTRLTVV.

Comments on this clonotype: Being one base from a much bigger clone, this may be a read error. This chain connects TRBV7-2 to TRBJ2-5; perhaps D is TRBD1 or TRBD2 (6 bases each). This CDR3 is built from 15 residues. Germline loops: CDR1 SGHTA, CDR2 FQGNSA. V gave up 4 bases and J gave up 3 bases, with 15 bases separating them. CDR3 loop: CTSSYRGGREETQYF. In nucleotides, the CDR3 is TGTACCAGCAGCTATAGAGGGGGGCGGGAAGAGACCCAGTACTTC.

This chain connects TRBV20-1 to TRBJ2-1, with a weak D call TRBD2 (5 bases). Germline CDR1 and CDR2: DFQATT and SNEGSKA (reference sequence). The CDR3 length is 14 residues. Trimming stripped 2 bases from V and 7 bases from J, with 15 bases between. DNA for the CDR3: TGCAGTGCTAGACTTAGCCGGAGGAGGAATGAGCAGTTCTTC. The encoded protein is CSARLSRRRNEQFF.

The chain joins TRBV7-6 to TRBJ2-3; the D gene is possibly TRBD1 (5 bases). Per germline, CDR1 SGHVS and CDR2 FNYEAQ. This CDR3 has 14 residues. The V end was cut by 4 bases, the J end by 4 bases, with 12 bases between. The CDR3 protein is CASSSTTTADTQYF. In DNA form, the CDR3 reads TGTGCCAGCAGCTCCACCACGACAGCAGATACGCAGTATTTT.

This clonotype was observed once. The chain has TRBV27 and TRBJ1-5, with D perhaps matching TRBD1 (6 bases). CDR3 length: 15 amino acids. Trimming left V 3 bases short and J 6 bases short, with 15 bases between. Germline V lookup: CDR1 MNHEY, CDR2 SMNVEV (reference sequence). CDR3 protein: CASSFGVGGGQPQHF. In nucleotides, the CDR3 is TGTGCCAGCAGTTTCGGGGTAGGGGGTGGTCAGCCCCAGCATTTT.

The chain uses TRBV12-3 or TRBV12-4 and TRBJ2-7; D is possibly TRBD1 (5 bases). Trimming cost V 0 bases and J 9 bases, with 15 bases left between them. The CDR3 totals 14 residues. In DNA form, the CDR3 reads TGTGCCAGCAGTTTAGCCGGGTATCAGGGCGCGCAGTACTTC. It translates to CASSLAGYQGAQYF.

The V and J genes are TRBV7-9 and TRBJ2-7, with D possibly TRBD2 on 5 matching bases. CDR1 and CDR2 (germline): SEHNR, FQNEAQ (reference sequence). V was shortened by 5 bases and J by 5 bases, with 13 bases between the two germline ends. CDR3 size: 13 residues. The CDR3 protein is CASSPLRGNEQYF. The CDR3 DNA follows: TGTGCCAGCAGCCCCCTAAGAGGGAACGAGCAGTACTTC.

The chain couples TRBV29-1 to TRBJ1-3; possibly TRBD1 for D (6 bases). The CDR3 contains 15 residues. CDR1 is SQVTM and CDR2 is ANQGSEA in the germline V gene. The V gene lost 7 bases and the J gene lost 4 bases, with 20 bases spanning the gap. DNA of the CDR3: TGCAGCGCCGCAAACTGGGGTACAGGGGGAAACACCATATATTTT. It encodes CSAANWGTGGNTIYF.

The table lists this clonotype with a few counts. The gene calls are TRBV7-2 and TRBJ2-1, with 10 nucleotides matching TRBD2. This CDR3 spans 16 amino acids. The J segment lost 7 bases and the V segment lost 2 bases, leaving 8 bases of the junction unmatched. Germline V gene data show CDR1 as SGHTA and CDR2 as FQGNSA. The CDR3 bases are TGTGCCAGCAGCTTAAACCTAGCGGGAGCTGGTAATGAGCAGTTCTTC. It specifies CASSLNLAGAGNEQFF.

Details on this clonotype: A read error is likely, as this CDR3 ends without the conserved phenylalanine or tryptophan. The rearrangement links TRBV7-2 to TRBJ1-6; a possible D gene is TRBD1 (6 bases). The V gene lost 0 bases and the J gene lost 10 bases, with 16 bases spanning the gap. The germline V gene encodes CDR1 SGHTA and CDR2 FQGNSA. This CDR3 has 16 amino acids. The CDR3: CASSLALIGGHSPLHL. CDR3 sequence (DNA): TGTGCCAGCAGCTTAGCGCTAATCGGGGGGCACTCACCCCTCCACTTG.

This chain links TRBV7-6 with TRBJ2-6, with D uncertain. There are 14 residues in the CDR3. Trimming shortened V by 3 bases and J by 6 bases, and 9 bases separated the two germline ends. Germline V lookup: CDR1 SGHVS, CDR2 FNYEAQ. The CDR3 DNA is TGTGCCAGCAGCTTTAACGCGGCGGCCAACGTCCTGACTTTC. This encodes CASSFNAAANVLTF.

The chain joins TRBV11-2 to TRBJ2-7, with a tentative D call TRBD2 (6 bases). The V end lost 5 bases, the J end lost 6 bases, and 17 bases lay between the germline ends. The germline V gene encodes CDR1 SGHAT and CDR2 FQNNGV. The CDR3 has 14 amino acids. The CDR3 bases are TGTGCCAGCAGCCCGCCCGCGGGGCCCAGCGAGCAGTACTTC. Protein: CASSPPAGPSEQYF.

The chain uses TRBV7-2 and TRBJ2-2, with D uncertain. This CDR3 has 14 residues. Trimming took off 7 bases at V and 1 base at J, with 10 bases between the two ends. CDR1 is SGHTA, CDR2 FQGNSA, per germline. CDR3 DNA sequence: TGTGCCAGCACCCCACATGGGAACACCGGGGAGCTGTTTTTT. Amino acid sequence: CASTPHGNTGELFF.

V gene TRBV7-9 combines with J gene TRBJ2-2, with a weak D call TRBD2 (7 bases). The CDR3 is 17 amino acids. Germline values: CDR1 SEHNR, CDR2 FQNEAQ (reference sequence). With 5 bases removed from V and 0 bases from J, the gap between germline ends came to 16 bases. In DNA, the CDR3 is TGTGCCAGCAGCGGTCGGGGGGCTAATACGAACACCGGGGAGCTGTTTTTT. As protein: CASSGRGANTNTGELFF.